The 26 T cell receptor beta chains in this list originate from one sample, sequenced in a study of blood T cell repertoires in COVID-19. Data came from immunoSEQ multiplex PCR; TCRdb stores just in-frame clones and leaves some out. This table has a few hundred thousand clones, around 87% appearing once. The material sequenced was peripheral blood. Receptors originate from a woman between 45 and 60 years old with COVID-19, enrolled during active disease.

The chain has TRBV2 and TRBJ1-4; 9 bases are shared with TRBD1. V was clipped by 8 bases and J by 11 bases; unmatched bases: 12. This CDR3 comprises 14 residues. Germline values: CDR1 SNHLY, CDR2 FYNNEI. CDR3 loop: CASATGTGTGKLFF. The CDR3 DNA sequence: TGTGCCAGCGCGACCGGGACAGGGACGGGCAAACTGTTTTTT.

This chain uses TRBV5-6 with TRBJ1-6; no definite D call. This CDR3 has 16 amino acids. CDR1 and CDR2 (germline): SGHDT, YYEEEE. The V end lost 1 base, the J end lost 1 base, and 9 bases lay between the germline ends. The CDR3 spells CASSLRVLSYNSPLHF. CDR3 coding DNA: TGTGCCAGCAGCTTGCGCGTGTTATCCTATAATTCACCCCTCCACTTT. The whole variable domain, filled in from reference TRBV5-6 and TRBJ1-6, reads DAGVTQSPTHLIKTRGQQVTLRCSPKSGHDTVSWYQQALGQGPQFIFQYYEEEERQRGNFPDRFSGHQFPNYSSELNVNALLLGDSALYLCASSLRVLSYNSPLHFGNGTRLTVT.

The V gene is TRBV9, the J gene TRBJ2-7, with D possibly being TRBD1 (5 bases). There are 14 residues in the CDR3. Deletions cut 2 bases from V and 7 bases from J, with 16 bases between. Germline V gives CDR1 SGDLS, CDR2 YYNGEE. The CDR3 spells CASSVGQGTDEQYF. CDR3 in DNA: TGTGCCAGCAGCGTCGGCCAGGGCACGGATGAGCAGTACTTC.

The genes are TRBV19 and TRBJ1-2; perhaps TRBD1 as D (6 bases). Trimming took off 6 bases at V and 4 bases at J, with 12 bases between the two ends. The CDR3 sequence is 13 residues long. The germline V gene has CDR1 LNHDA and CDR2 SQIVND (reference sequence). The CDR3 bases are TGTGCCAGTAGCCGCCGAGGGGGCTATGGCTACACCTTC. This translates into CASSRRGGYGYTF.

This clone was observed a few times. The J gene is TRBJ1-1, the V gene TRBV19; TRBD1 is a possible D gene (5 bases). This CDR3 region has 14 residues. The germline gives CDR1 LNHDA, CDR2 SQIVND (reference sequence). The V end lost 3 bases, the J end lost 4 bases, and 12 bases lay between the germline ends. The CDR3 nucleotides are TGTGCCAGTAGTATGAGCCTGGGGGGCACTGAAGCTTTCTTT. Residues: CASSMSLGGTEAFF.

The chain is built from TRBV6-1 and TRBJ2-2, with 8 positions matching TRBD1. Germline-derived CDR1 and CDR2 are MNHNS and SASEGT. CDR3 length: 15 residues. Trimming took 1 base from V and 6 from J; bases not matched to a gene: 4. CDR3 sequence: CASSEVTGEAGELFF. The DNA of the CDR3 is TGTGCCAGCAGTGAAGTGACAGGGGAGGCCGGGGAGCTGTTTTTT.

The V call is TRBV7-2, the J call TRBJ2-7, with TRBD2 as a possible D gene (5 bases). Germline lookup yields CDR1 SGHTA and CDR2 FQGNSA. V gave up 5 bases and J gave up 2 bases, with 13 bases separating them. The CDR3 runs 14 residues. The CDR3 loop is CASSPRPGAYEQYF. The CDR3, as DNA: TGTGCCAGCAGCCCCCGCCCCGGGGCCTACGAGCAGTACTTC.

The genes are TRBV4-1 and TRBJ2-7, with 7 bases identical to TRBD2. The CDR3 has 15 amino acids. Germline loops: CDR1 MGHRA, CDR2 YSYEKL. Germline trimming cut 1 base from V and 5 bases from J; bases unmatched to any gene: 8. CDR3 DNA: TGCGCCAGCAGCCAAGGGGGGGGGTTACGTCACGAGCAGTACTTC. This translates into CASSQGGGLRHEQYF.

This clone was seen only a few times. V gene TRBV2 combines with J gene TRBJ1-5; D gene ambiguous. The CDR3 contains 16 residues. V was cut by 6 bases and J by 0 bases, with 15 bases left in between. Germline assignment: CDR1 SNHLY and CDR2 FYNNEI. The DNA of the CDR3 is TGTGCCAGCAGGGCGGGGTTGGGGAATAGCAATCAGCCCCAGCATTTT. As protein: CASRAGLGNSNQPQHF. The whole variable domain, remainder taken from reference TRBV2 and TRBJ1-5, is EPEVTQTPSHQVTQMGQEVILRCVPISNHLYFYWYRQILGQKVEFLVSFYNNEISEKSEIFDDQFSVERPDGSNFTLKIRSTKLEDSAMYFCASRAGLGNSNQPQHFGDGTRLSIL.

The chain couples TRBV29-1 to TRBJ2-7, with a weak D call TRBD2 (6 bases). This CDR3 is built from 13 residues. Germline V gene data show CDR1 as SQVTM and CDR2 as ANQGSEA. CDR3 nucleotides: TGCAGGGGGGGAAGACTATCAATAACCGAGCAGTACGTC. This sequence encodes CRGGRLSITEQYV.

This clone occurred once. The junction departs from germline at one end; a sequencing error may be responsible. The chain uses TRBV30 and TRBJ2-2, with TRBD1 matching 8 bases. CDR1 and CDR2 (germline): GTSNPN, SVGIG (reference sequence). The CDR3 is 14 amino acids. DNA of the CDR3: TGTGCCTGGAGGCGACAGGGGAACTCCGGGGAGCTGTTTTTT. Translation: CAWRRQGNSGELFF.

V gene TRBV11-2 combines with J gene TRBJ1-6, with D possibly TRBD1 on 6 matching bases. V was pared by 0 bases and J by 9 bases, with 12 bases between. The germline V gene encodes CDR1 SGHAT and CDR2 FQNNGV. This CDR3 is 15 amino acids long. CDR3 nucleotides: TGTGCCAGCAGCTTAGAGGGCAGGGGACCTTCACCCCTCCACTTT. This gives the protein CASSLEGRGPSPLHF.

This chain connects TRBV10-3 to TRBJ1-5; D gene uncertain. Germline loops: CDR1 ENHRY, CDR2 SYGVKD. V was shortened by 3 bases and J by 0 bases, with 12 bases between the two germline ends. The CDR3 consists of 16 residues. The CDR3 protein is CAISDVADYSNQPQHF. Written as DNA, the CDR3 is TGTGCCATCAGTGATGTGGCGGATTATAGCAATCAGCCCCAGCATTTT.

This chain uses TRBV6-6 with TRBJ1-3, with TRBD1 matching 9 bases. The germline V gene has CDR1 MNHNY and CDR2 SVGAGI (reference sequence). With V trimmed by 4 bases and J by 2 bases, 6 bases remained unmatched. The CDR3 totals 16 residues. The CDR3 reads CASSLNTGGPGNTIYF. The CDR3 DNA follows: TGTGCCAGCAGTTTAAACACAGGGGGCCCTGGAAACACCATATATTTT.

The chain uses TRBV11-1 and TRBJ2-3; 11 bases agree with TRBD1. Losses at the gene ends were 5 bases for V and 4 bases for J; bases not matched to a gene: 2. There are 14 residues in the CDR3. Looked up from germline, CDR1 is SGHAT and CDR2 is FQDESV (reference sequence). CDR3 sequence: CASSRDRGSDTQYF. For the CDR3, the DNA is TGTGCCAGCAGCCGGGACAGGGGGTCAGATACGCAGTATTTT.

This chain uses TRBV5-1 with TRBJ1-2, with TRBD1 identical over 10 bases. After removal of 4 bases from V and 6 bases from J, the junction contained 3 bases not matched to a gene. Germline CDR1 SGHRS, CDR2 YFSETQ. The CDR3 sequence is 13 residues long. In DNA form, the CDR3 reads TGCGCCAGCAGCCGAGGGACAGGGGATGGCTACACCTTC. It codes for CASSRGTGDGYTF.

Written as DNA, the CDR3 is TGTGCCAGCAGTGACAGGCCCGACGAGCAGTACTTC. Encoded protein: CASSDRPDEQYF. The chain links TRBV27 to TRBJ2-7; TRBD1 might be the D (6 bases). This CDR3 contains 12 residues. The germline V gene encodes CDR1 MNHEY and CDR2 SMNVEV (reference sequence). Trimming removed 5 bases from V and 5 bases from J, with 10 bases in between.

The chain couples TRBV5-4 to TRBJ2-3; the match to TRBD1 covers 7 bases. J lost 9 bases, V lost 4 bases, and 2 bases had no gene match. The CDR3 totals 11 residues. Per the germline V gene, CDR1 is SGHNT and CDR2 is YYREEE (reference sequence). The CDR3 DNA is TGTGCCAGCAGCCAGGGGGAGACGCAGTATTTT. It is translated as CASSQGETQYF.

This chain joins TRBV19 and TRBJ2-2; the match to TRBD2 covers 8 bases. The CDR3 totals 14 residues. The germline CDR1 and CDR2 sequences are LNHDA and SQIVND (reference sequence). With V trimmed by 1 base and J by 6 bases, 1 base remained unmatched. CDR3 amino acids: CASSIGAGAGELFF. In DNA, the CDR3 is TGTGCCAGTAGTATAGGAGCGGGGGCCGGGGAGCTGTTTTTT.

This chain connects TRBV13 to TRBJ2-1, with D hard to call. The V gene lost 3 bases and the J gene lost 8 bases, with 5 bases spanning the gap. The CDR3 loop spans 11 amino acids. Per germline, CDR1 PRHDT and CDR2 FYEKMQ (reference sequence). The CDR3 region is CASSLGHEQFF. The DNA for the CDR3 is TGTGCCAGCAGCTTGGGCCATGAGCAGTTCTTC.

This chain links TRBV30 with TRBJ1-6; 7 nucleotides agree with TRBD1. Germline V CDR1 and CDR2: GTSNPN, SVGIG (reference sequence). The CDR3 sequence is 13 residues long. The junction had 8 bases not matched to a gene; V was cut back by 3 bases and J by 12 bases. CDR3 sequence reads: CAWREQGTVPLHF. CDR3 coding DNA: TGTGCCTGGAGAGAACAGGGGACGGTACCCCTCCACTTT.

A single count supports this clone. V usage is TRBV7-2 and J usage is TRBJ2-2; TRBD2 might be the D (5 bases). V was trimmed by 1 base and J by 6 bases, leaving 9 bases between them. This CDR3 has 14 amino acids. The germline CDR1 and CDR2 sequences are SGHTA and FQGNSA. The CDR3 region is CASSLVLAAGELFF. CDR3 sequence (DNA): TGTGCCAGCAGCTTAGTTCTAGCTGCCGGGGAGCTGTTTTTT.

The chain employs TRBV2 and TRBJ1-2; the D gene is possibly TRBD1 (6 bases). Germline V CDR1 and CDR2: SNHLY, FYNNEI. This CDR3 comprises 12 residues. V was pared by 7 bases and J by 4 bases, with 10 bases between. The CDR3 sequence is CASKGGTYGYTF. CDR3 coding DNA: TGTGCCAGCAAAGGGGGAACCTATGGCTACACCTTC.

This sequence joins TRBV19 and TRBJ1-1; D not resolved. CDR3 size: 13 residues. V lost 5 bases, J lost 3 bases, and 10 bases lay in between. Germline CDR1 LNHDA, CDR2 SQIVND (reference sequence). The CDR3, as DNA: TGTGCCAGTAGTTTGGCGCAGGACACTGAAGCTTTCTTT. This translates into CASSLAQDTEAFF.

This clone was seen only a few times. The chain employs TRBV10-3 and TRBJ1-2; D unresolved. V was pared by 2 bases and J by 4 bases, with 11 bases between. From germline, CDR1 is ENHRY and CDR2 SYGVKD. The CDR3 has 14 amino acids. CDR3 residues: CAISEEGVSYGYTF. CDR3 sequence (DNA): TGTGCCATCAGTGAGGAGGGAGTTAGCTATGGCTACACCTTC.

V and J are TRBV18 and TRBJ1-2, with TRBD1 matching over 7 bases. This CDR3 contains 15 residues. With V trimmed by 5 bases and J by 6 bases, 12 bases remained unmatched. Germline CDR1 is KGHSH and CDR2 is LQKENI. CDR3 sequence (DNA): TGTGCCAGCTCATCCCAAACAGGGGCGTATAATGGCTACACCTTC. The encoded protein is CASSSQTGAYNGYTF.